Here is one T cell receptor beta chain with its context. As yet, its antigen is unknown. These data originate in a study of cytomegalovirus exposure and HLA in healthy donors. CDR1 is MNHEY, CDR2 SVGAGI, per germline. V shed 2 bases and J shed 3 bases, with 11 bases lying between them. This CDR3 has 14 residues. Study-level findings and limits: Immune exposure information available was restricted to CMV serostatus.

The primer mix had 60 Vbeta and 13 Jbeta primers. The data were produced by immunoSEQ multiplex PCR, yet TCRdb's version contains in-frame clones alone and is incomplete. The sample includes 90,000 to 140,000 clones, roughly 80% of them seen just once. The chain uses TRBV6-5 and TRBJ2-7; tentatively, D is TRBD2 (5 bases). The TCR sequence derives from a middle-aged woman in good health and CMV-seropositive. Sequencing input: PBMCs. CDR3 DNA sequence: TGTGCCAGCAGTTACAGCGAGGGCATCTACGAGCAGTACTTC. Amino acids: CASSYSEGIYEQYF.